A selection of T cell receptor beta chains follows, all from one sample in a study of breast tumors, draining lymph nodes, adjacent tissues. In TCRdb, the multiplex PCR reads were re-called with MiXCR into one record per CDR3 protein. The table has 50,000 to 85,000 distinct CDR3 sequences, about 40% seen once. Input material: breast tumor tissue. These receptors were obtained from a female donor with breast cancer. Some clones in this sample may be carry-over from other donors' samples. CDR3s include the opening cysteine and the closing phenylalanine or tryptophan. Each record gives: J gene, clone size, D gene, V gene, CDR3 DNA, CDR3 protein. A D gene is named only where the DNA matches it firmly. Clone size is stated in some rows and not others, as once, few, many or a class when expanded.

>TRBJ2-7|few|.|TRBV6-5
TGTGCCAGCAGTCACTCAATCGGTGGTTACGGGGACAAACAGTACTTC
CASSHSIGGYGDKQYF
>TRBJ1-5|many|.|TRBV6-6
TGTGCCAGCAGCCTCCCGAGCCAGCCCCAGCATTTT
CASSLPSQPQHF
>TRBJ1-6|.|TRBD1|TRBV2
TGTGCCAGCAGTCCGGACAGGGTTTCCCCAAATTCACTCCTCCATTTC
CASSPDRVSPNSLLHF
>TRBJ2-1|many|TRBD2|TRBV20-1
TGCAGTGCTAGGTCCCCTCTTAGCGGGGGGGCCCTCGATGAGCAGTTCTTC
CSARSPLSGGALDEQFF
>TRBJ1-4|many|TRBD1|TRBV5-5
TGTGCCAGCAGCTCGACAGGGGGATGGGATGAAAAACTGTTTTTT
CASSSTGGWDEKLFF
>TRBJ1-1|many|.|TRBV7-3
TGTGCCAGCAGCTTAAACCCAGGGGTTACTGAAGCTTTCTTT
CASSLNPGVTEAFF
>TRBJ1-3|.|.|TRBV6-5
TGTGCCAGCAGTTATTCGGGGTACGGAAACACCATATATTTT
CASSYSGYGNTIYF
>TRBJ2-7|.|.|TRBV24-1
TGTGCCGTCAGTGATTTGGTCGAGCAGTACTTC
CAVSDLVEQYF
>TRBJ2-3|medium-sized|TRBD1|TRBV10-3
TGTGCCATCAGGGACGCAGGGGGTTCTGGTGATACGCAGTATTTT
CAIRDAGGSGDTQYF
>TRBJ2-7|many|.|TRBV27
TGTGCCAGCAGTCCACGCCCCCCGGGTTCTTCCTACGAGCAGTACTTC
CASSPRPPGSSYEQYF
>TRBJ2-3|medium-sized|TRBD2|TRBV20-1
TGCAGTGCTAGAATAGCGGGGGGGCCAGGTCTCACAGATACGCAGTATTTT
CSARIAGGPGLTDTQYF
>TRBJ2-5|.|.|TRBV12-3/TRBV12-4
TGTGCCAGCAGTTCGCCAGGTATCGAGACCCAGTACTTC
CASSSPGIETQYF
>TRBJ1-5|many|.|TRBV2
TGTGCCAGCAGTGAAGTGTGGGGTTACAATCAGCCCCAGCATTTT
CASSEVWGYNQPQHF
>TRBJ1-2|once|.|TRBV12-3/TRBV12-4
TGTGCCAGCAGAGCAGGGGAGATTGGCTACACCTTC
CASRAGEIGYTF
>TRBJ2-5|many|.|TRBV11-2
TGTGCCAGCAGCTTAATCAGGGGTGGGGTAGCAGAGACCCAGTACTTC
CASSLIRGGVAETQYF
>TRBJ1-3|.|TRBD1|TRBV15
TGTGCCACCAACAGAGGGACAGGGAACTCTGGAAACACCATGTATTTT
CATNRGTGNSGNTMYF
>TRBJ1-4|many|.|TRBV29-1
TGCAGCGTTCTACTGACCGGACTTCCGCTGGTTGAAAAACTGTTTTTT
CSVLLTGLPLVEKLFF
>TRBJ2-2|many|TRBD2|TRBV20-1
TGCAGTGCTAGAACCCGGACTAGCGGAACCACCGGGGAGCTGTTTTTT
CSARTRTSGTTGELFF
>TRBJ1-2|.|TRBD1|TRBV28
TGTGCCAGCAGTTTATCCCCGACAGGGGGCATTGATGGCTACACCTTC
CASSLSPTGGIDGYTF
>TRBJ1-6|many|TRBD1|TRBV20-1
TGCAGTGCTAGACACCAGGACAGGGTTAGCTCCTATAATTCACCCCTCCACTTT
CSARHQDRVSSYNSPLHF
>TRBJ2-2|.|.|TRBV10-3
TGTGCCATCAGTGAGAAGACCGGGGAGCTGTTTTTT
CAISEKTGELFF
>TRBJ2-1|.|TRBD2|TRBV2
TGTGCCAGCATAAGGGGGGTGACTAGCGGGGGCGGCAATGAGCAGTTCTTC
CASIRGVTSGGGNEQFF
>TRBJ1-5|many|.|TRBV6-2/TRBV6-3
TGTGCCAGCACCGGGCCCAATCAGCCCCAGCATTTT
CASTGPNQPQHF
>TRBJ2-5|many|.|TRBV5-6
TGTGCCAGCAGCTTGAAGTCTTCCCGGACAGACTACCAAGAGACCCAGTACTTC
CASSLKSSRTDYQETQYF
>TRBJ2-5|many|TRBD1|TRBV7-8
TGTGCCAGCAGCTCAACTTCAGGGGGCTGGGAGACCCAGTACTTC
CASSSTSGGWETQYF
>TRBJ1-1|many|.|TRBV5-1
TGCGCCAGCAGCCCTTATTCTAGCTATGCTGAAGCTTTCTTT
CASSPYSSYAEAFF
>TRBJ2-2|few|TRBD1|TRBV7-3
TGTGCCAGCAGCTCAATGTCCCGGGACAGGAACACCGGGGAGCTGTTTTTT
CASSSMSRDRNTGELFF
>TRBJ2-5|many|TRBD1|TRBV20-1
TGCAGTGCTAGAACGACAGGGGAGGAGACCCAGTACTTC
CSARTTGEETQYF
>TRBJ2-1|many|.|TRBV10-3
TGTGCCATCAGGGTGGGAAGAGATGAGCAGTTCTTC
CAIRVGRDEQFF
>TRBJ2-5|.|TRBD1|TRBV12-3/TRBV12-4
TGTGCCAGCAGTGTCCGGACAGGGAAAGAGACCCAGTACTTC
CASSVRTGKETQYF
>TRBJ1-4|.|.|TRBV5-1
TGCGCCAGCAGCTCACGAGGAGGGGCTAATGAAAAACTGTTTTTT
CASSSRGGANEKLFF
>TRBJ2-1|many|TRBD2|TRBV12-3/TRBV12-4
TGTGCCAGCAGAAAACTAGCGGGAGCTAACAATGAGCAGTTCTTC
CASRKLAGANNEQFF
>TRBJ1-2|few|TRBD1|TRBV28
TGTGCCAGCAGTCTAGGGGACAGCCTCTATGGCTACACCTTC
CASSLGDSLYGYTF
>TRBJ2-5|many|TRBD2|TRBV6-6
TGTGCCAGCAGTTACTCACCGACTAGCGGGGGGGCCGGAGAGACCCAGTACTTC
CASSYSPTSGGAGETQYF